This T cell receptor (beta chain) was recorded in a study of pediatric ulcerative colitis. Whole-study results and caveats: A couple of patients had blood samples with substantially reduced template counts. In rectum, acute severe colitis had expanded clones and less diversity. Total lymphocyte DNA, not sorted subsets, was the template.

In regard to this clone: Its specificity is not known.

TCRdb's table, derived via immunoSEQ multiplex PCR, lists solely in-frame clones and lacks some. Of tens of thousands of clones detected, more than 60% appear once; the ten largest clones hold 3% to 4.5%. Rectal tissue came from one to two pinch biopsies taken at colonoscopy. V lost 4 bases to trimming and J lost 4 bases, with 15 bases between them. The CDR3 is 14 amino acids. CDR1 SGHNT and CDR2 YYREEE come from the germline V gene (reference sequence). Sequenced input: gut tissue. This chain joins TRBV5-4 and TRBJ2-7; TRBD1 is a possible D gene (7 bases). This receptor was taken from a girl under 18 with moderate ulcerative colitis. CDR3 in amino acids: CASSARGAGYEQYF. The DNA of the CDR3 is TGTGCCAGCAGCGCCAGGGGGGCTGGTTACGAGCAGTACTTC.